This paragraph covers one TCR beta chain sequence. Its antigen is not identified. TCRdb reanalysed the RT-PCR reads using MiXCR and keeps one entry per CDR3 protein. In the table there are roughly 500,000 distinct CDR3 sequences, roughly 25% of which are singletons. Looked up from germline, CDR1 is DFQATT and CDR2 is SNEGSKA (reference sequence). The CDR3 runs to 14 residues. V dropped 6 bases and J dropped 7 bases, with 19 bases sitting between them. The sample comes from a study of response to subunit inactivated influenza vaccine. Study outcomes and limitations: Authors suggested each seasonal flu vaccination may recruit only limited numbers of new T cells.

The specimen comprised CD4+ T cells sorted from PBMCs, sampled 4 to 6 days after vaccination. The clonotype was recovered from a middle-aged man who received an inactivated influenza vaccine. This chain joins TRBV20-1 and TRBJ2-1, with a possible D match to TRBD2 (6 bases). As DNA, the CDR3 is TGCAGTGCCATCCGGGACTTTCGTGTGAATGAGCAGTTCTTC. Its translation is CSAIRDFRVNEQFF.